This T cell receptor (beta chain) was obtained from a study of blood T cell repertoires in COVID-19 (TCRdb year 2020). For the study in its entirety: Samples from collaborators originated in the United States, Italy and Spain and spanned both the acute and convalescent phases of COVID-19. The prospective study material was composed of cDNA or gDNA derived from T cells, B-cell-depleted T cells, or PBMCs. Subjects who had been exposed to COVID-19, were actively infected with it, or had recovered from it provided the deeply sampled blood TCRbeta repertoires that made up the dataset. A freely available public database, intended as a resource for researchers studying the immune response to SARS-CoV-2, is where the repertoires were released. The samples were drawn from the first 160 participants of the ongoing ImmuneRACE study and from roughly 1,300 subjects provided by 6 global collaborators. The sample metadata nearly always contained a de-identified subject ID, COVID-19 status, age in years and sex. HLA class I and class II types, where available, came from metadata supplied by the sample provider rather than from assay-based typing. What the research found in general, with its limitations: The quantity of clinical and demographic metadata differed by source and by participant and was supplied without curation.

This clone was observed a few times. Its antigen has not been determined. It has no much larger one-base neighbor in the sample; base qualities were not kept. The immunoSEQ Assay, a bias-controlled multiplex PCR, was used to amplify TCRbeta CDR3 regions from genomic DNA. In the source study's methods: The number of nucleated cells in each sample was estimated from the amplification of reference gene primers within the assay. To quantify the absolute abundance of each unique TCRbeta CDR3 rearrangement, sequence reads were collapsed and filtered. For each sample, productive Simpson clonality was calculated as the square root of Simpson's diversity index across productive rearrangements. The table comes from immuneACCESS by way of TCRdb, which keeps in-frame sequences with V and J called. Part of the clones is missing from these tables; in studies checked, under half for an unresolved V gene and the rest for unknown reasons. That table furnishes V, J and clone size, whereas the DNA furnished D and trimming. This sample holds roughly 200,000 clones; 75% to 90% were observed only once. In total, the top ten clones hold approximately 7.6% of the sample.

Relative to germline, V is missing 0 bases and J is missing 5 bases, with 5 bases of the junction outside any gene match. The cysteine opens and the phenylalanine closes a CDR3 of 16 amino acids. The retained sequence is limited to the CDR3, 48 bases, with the frame set at the first base. As encoded in the germline V gene, CDR1 is LGHNA while CDR2 is YNFKEQ. One collaborating source in Seattle enrolled patients while the patients were actively infected and followed the patients over time throughout the course of disease. Each collaborating institution followed its own protocols to collect whole blood in K2EDTA tubes. For TCRbeta analysis, collaborator samples were shipped as frozen whole blood, as isolated PBMCs, or as DNA extracted from either sample type.

This sequence uses TRBV4-2 and TRBJ1-2; a stretch of 11 junction bases matches TRBD1. What was sequenced was peripheral blood. The sequence was collected from a woman aged 80 or older with COVID-19, enrolled during active disease. The CDR3 sequence is CASSQDQGQGVYGYTF. The DNA reads as follows: TGTGCCAGCAGCCAAGATCAGGGACAGGGGGTTTATGGCTACACCTTC.